This TCR beta chain was recorded in a study of T-cell memory formation after mild COVID-19. In the study overall: Largely, the TCR clusters proved donor specific. Findings of the study overall: Largely, contracting CD4+ clones fell within CM and EM, and contracting CD8+ clones within EMRA.

CDR1 and CDR2 (germline): MNHNS, SASEGT. J was trimmed by 5 bases and V by 5 bases; bases with no gene match: 8. The CDR3 consists of 15 residues. Turning to this clonotype: The antigen remains undetermined.

A single record per CDR3 protein comes from TCRdb applying MiXCR to the 5' RACE reads. The sample carries a few hundred thousand distinct CDR3 sequences, around 15% recorded once. Specimen: PBMCs or a T cell subset sorted from them (not recorded which). The chain employs TRBV6-1 and TRBJ2-1; TRBD1 aligns across 8 bases. The TCR originated in a man aged 18 to 30 who had mild COVID-19 (a few samples of this study predate the infection). Cell type and time point are not known. The CDR3 loop is CASSPRDRMNNEQFF. As DNA, the CDR3 is TGTGCCAGCAGTCCCCGGGACAGGATGAACAATGAGCAGTTCTTC.